This T cell receptor beta chain was recovered during a study of T cell repertoires in cytomegalovirus infection. Study in general: HLA-B-restricted CMV epitopes that are well studied, plus recently identified HLA-C-restricted ones, were used by the study.

Trimming left V 3 bases short and J 6 bases short, with 12 bases between. In germline, CDR1 is SGHTA, CDR2 FQGNSA. This CDR3 is built from 14 residues. This clonotype has ten or more counts. Antigen unknown. TCRdb reanalysed the reads using MiXCR and keeps one entry per CDR3 protein. Here the sample spans hundreds of thousands of distinct CDR3 sequences, under 35% being singletons. This chain connects TRBV7-2 to TRBJ2-1, with unresolved D. The sample was cultured PBMCs, taken from culture after CMV antigen stimulation. The clonotype was recovered from a human donor in good health (CMV status not recorded). Some clones in this sample may be carry-over from other donors' samples. CDR3 sequence (DNA): TGTGCCAGCAGCTTGCCCTCGATGATCAATGAGCAGTTCTTC. Translation: CASSLPSMINEQFF.